The clone carrying this TCR beta chain has just a few counts. Some clones are missing from TCRdb's copy, which holds only in-frame ones; the method was immunoSEQ multiplex PCR. Here the sample spans tens of thousands of clones, more than 75% being singletons. CDR3 length equals 16 residues. The trim removed 4 bases at V and 0 bases at J, leaving 6 bases unmatched. The germline V gene has CDR1 MNHNY and CDR2 SVGAGI (reference sequence). Specified treatment: randomized to nivolumab then ipilimumab (arm A) or the reverse (arm B). No patient had prior DNA-damaging chemotherapy. Sorted cells were live CD3+CD8+, lacking CD19 and CD56, from PBMCs. This entry comes from a study of sequential checkpoint blockade in melanoma. Study-wide background: First-line arms were nivolumab then ipilimumab, or the reverse, randomized 1:1. Both treatment sequences were followed by maintenance nivolumab.

This sequence joins TRBV6-6 and TRBJ1-5; the match to TRBD1 covers 7 bases. This TCR was sampled from a human donor with melanoma. This specimen was CD8+ T cells sorted from blood (inferred from file names), taken from a patient given nivolumab and ipilimumab in sequence. The CDR3 sequence: CASSLTGPYSNQPQHF. Here the CDR3 DNA reads TGTGCCAGCAGTTTGACAGGGCCCTATAGCAATCAGCCCCAGCATTTT.